The rows below give T cell receptor beta chains drawn from one sample of a study of blood T cell repertoires in COVID-19. Clones were read by immunoSEQ multiplex PCR, and TCRdb kept only the in-frame ones, dropping some. This table holds 150,000 or so clones, around four fifths found once. The specimen was PBMCs or T cells enriched from blood (not recorded which). The origin of the receptors is a man aged 70-80 years who had been exposed to COVID-19. Both conserved end residues are part of each CDR3. The order of the fields is V gene, clone size, D gene, J gene, CDR3 DNA, CDR3 protein. The D gene is left open where the match is weak. Not all rows give a size; the values are once, few, many and, for expanded clones, a class.

>TRBV25-1|few|-|TRBJ2-7
TGTGCCAGCAGCTTCTCCTACGAGCAGTACTTC
CASSFSYEQYF
>TRBV5-6|once|TRBD2|TRBJ2-1
TGTGCCAGCAGCGGTGGACTAGCGGCCCACAATGAGCAGTTCTTC
CASSGGLAAHNEQFF
>TRBV4-3|-|-|TRBJ2-7
TGCGCCAGCAGCCTGACGTCAGGGTTAGACGCCTACGAGCAGTACTTC
CASSLTSGLDAYEQYF
>TRBV4-2|-|TRBD1|TRBJ1-5
TGTGCCAGCAGCCCGCGAGGACAGGGTGGGAATCAGCCCCAGCATTTT
CASSPRGQGGNQPQHF
>TRBV4-1|-|-|TRBJ1-5
TGCGCCAGCAGCCAAGCAGATTCTAGCAATCAGCCCCAGCATTTT
CASSQADSSNQPQHF
>TRBV12-3/TRBV12-4|-|-|TRBJ1-2
TGTGCCAGCAGTTTTCGGGGTGGCTACACCTTC
CASSFRGGYTF
>TRBV2|-|TRBD1|TRBJ1-2
TGTGCCAGCAGCCCGGGACAGGGTTATGGCTACACCTTC
CASSPGQGYGYTF
>TRBV10-2|-|TRBD2|TRBJ2-5
TGCGCCAGCAGTGTGTATCAGGCTAGCGGGGGAGGGACCCAGTACTTC
CASSVYQASGGGTQYF
>TRBV19|-|TRBD1|TRBJ2-7
TGTGCCAGTAAAAGGGACAGCCAAAACTACGAGCAGTACTTC
CASKRDSQNYEQYF
>TRBV6-4|-|-|TRBJ1-6
TGTGCCAGCAGGCGGGACTATAATTCACCCCTCCACTTT
CASRRDYNSPLHF
>TRBV7-8|-|TRBD2|TRBJ2-5
TGTGCCAGCAGCTTAGGACTAGCGGGCATACCAGGAGGGGCCCAGTACTTC
CASSLGLAGIPGGAQYF
>TRBV7-9|-|-|TRBJ1-1
TGTGCCAGCAGCTCACTTACAGGAAACACTGAAGCTTTCTTT
CASSSLTGNTEAFF
>TRBV21-1|-|-|TRBJ1-5
TGTGCCAGCAGCAAACCCGAGAGGGTTGGGAATCAGCCCCAGCATTTT
CASSKPERVGNQPQHF
>TRBV11-1|-|TRBD2|TRBJ2-3
TGTGCCAGCAGCTCCCTTTCGGGAGGGGAGGCAGATACGCAGTATTTT
CASSSLSGGEADTQYF
>TRBV6-2/TRBV6-3|few|-|TRBJ2-6
TGTGCCAGCAGTAAGACTAGGGGACGGTCCTCTGGGGCCAACGTCCTGACTTTC
CASSKTRGRSSGANVLTF
>TRBV14|-|-|TRBJ1-1
TGTGCCAGCAGCCAAGAGTCCAGGTCGAACACTGAAGCTTTCTTT
CASSQESRSNTEAFF
>TRBV2|once|TRBD1|TRBJ2-7
TGTGCCAGCAGGAATCTCCCGGGACAGGGCGATTACGAGCAGTACTTC
CASRNLPGQGDYEQYF
>TRBV12-3/TRBV12-4|few|-|TRBJ1-2
TGTGCCAGCAGCAGAACAGGGACCTATGGCTACACCTTC
CASSRTGTYGYTF
>TRBV19|-|-|TRBJ1-4
TGTGCCAGTAGTCCGTCGGAGGGTACTAATGAAAAACTGTTTTTT
CASSPSEGTNEKLFF
>TRBV7-2|-|TRBD2|TRBJ2-7
TGTGCCAGCAGCTTAGCTGGTCGGCTAGCGGGAGCTTTCGAGCAGTACTTC
CASSLAGRLAGAFEQYF
>TRBV6-5|-|-|TRBJ1-2
TGTGCCAGCAGTCAAACGGTTCACTATGGCTACACCTTC
CASSQTVHYGYTF
>TRBV19|few|TRBD1|TRBJ2-3
TGTGCCAGTAGTACCTTGGACAGGACAGATACGCAGTATTTT
CASSTLDRTDTQYF
>TRBV2|once|TRBD1|TRBJ1-3
TGTGCCAGTAAACAGGGGGCTCAGGGAAACACCATATATTTT
CASKQGAQGNTIYF
>TRBV27|-|-|TRBJ2-3
TGTGCCAGCAGTTTACTAGCCGAGGATACGCAGTATTTT
CASSLLAEDTQYF
>TRBV19|-|TRBD1|TRBJ2-4
TGTGCCAGTAGTACTGACAGGGCTGGTCACGGAAACATTCAGTACTTC
CASSTDRAGHGNIQYF
>TRBV19|-|-|TRBJ1-1
TGTGCCAGTAAAGAGGGCGACACCCGAGGAGCTTTCTTT
CASKEGDTRGAFF
>TRBV27|-|TRBD1|TRBJ2-7
TGTGCCAGCAGGAGGACAGGAACCTACGAGCAGTACTTC
CASRRTGTYEQYF
>TRBV28|-|-|TRBJ1-5
TGTGCCAGCAGCCTCGAGGAGCCACCGCCCCAGCATTTT
CASSLEEPPPQHF
>TRBV12-3/TRBV12-4|-|TRBD1|TRBJ1-2
TGTGCCAGCAGGCAGGGACAGCTGTATGGCTACACCTTC
CASRQGQLYGYTF
>TRBV6-2/TRBV6-3|-|TRBD2|TRBJ2-2
TGTGCCAGCAGTTCTCGACGAGATGTCAGCGGGGGGAACACCGGGGAGCTGTTTTTT
CASSSRRDVSGGNTGELFF
>TRBV3-1/TRBV3-2|-|TRBD1|TRBJ2-5
TGTGCCAGCAGCCAAGATCTTACAGGGGGGTACCAAGAGACCCAGTACTTC
CASSQDLTGGYQETQYF
>TRBV7-9|few|TRBD2|TRBJ2-1
TGTGCCAGCAGCTCCAAGCGGGAGGGTAGTGAGCAGTTCTTC
CASSSKREGSEQFF
>TRBV2|-|TRBD1|TRBJ1-1
TGTGCCAGCAAGGGACAGGGGAACACTGAAGCTTTCTTT
CASKGQGNTEAFF
>TRBV4-2|-|TRBD1|TRBJ2-1
TGTGCCAGCAGCCATGCCCCAGGGGGCCCATACAATGAGCAGTTCTTC
CASSHAPGGPYNEQFF
>TRBV20-1|-|-|TRBJ1-6
TGCAGTGCTAGAGACGGTTCACCCCTCCACTTT
CSARDGSPLHF
>TRBV7-8|-|-|TRBJ1-3
TGTGCCGGGGAGGGGTCTAGCTCTGGAAACACCATATATTTT
CAGEGSSSGNTIYF
>TRBV4-1|-|TRBD1|TRBJ1-2
TGCGCCAGCAGCCAAGGACAATCAGGGGGCTGGGATGGCTACACCTTC
CASSQGQSGGWDGYTF
>TRBV18|-|TRBD1|TRBJ1-3
TGTGCCAGCTCACCACCACAGGGGGCCTCTGGAAACACCATATATTTT
CASSPPQGASGNTIYF
>TRBV5-5|-|-|TRBJ1-6
TGTGCCAGCAGCTTGGAAGGCAGGGGAAATTCACCCCTCCACTTT
CASSLEGRGNSPLHF
>TRBV3-1/TRBV3-2|-|-|TRBJ1-2
TGTGCCAGCAGCCCAATGACAGGTACTATGGGCTACACCTTC
CASSPMTGTMGYTF
>TRBV4-3|-|TRBD1|TRBJ2-7
TGCGCCAGCAGCCAAGGGCAGACAGGGGAGTACGAGCAGTACTTC
CASSQGQTGEYEQYF
>TRBV7-8|-|-|TRBJ2-2
TGTGCCAGCAGCCCAACTAACCGCCGGGACACTTACACCGGGGAGCTGTTTTTT
CASSPTNRRDTYTGELFF
>TRBV6-2/TRBV6-3|few|-|TRBJ2-1
TGTGCCAGCAGTCCCCCGGGGGAGCAGTTCTTC
CASSPPGEQFF
>TRBV11-3|-|-|TRBJ2-3
TGTGCCAGCAGCTTACTAAGATCAGATACGCAGTATTTT
CASSLLRSDTQYF
>TRBV29-1|-|-|TRBJ2-4
TGCAGCGCTACGCAGGGGAAAAACATTCAGTACTTC
CSATQGKNIQYF
>TRBV24-1|-|-|TRBJ1-5
TGTGCCACCAGTGATGTTAGGGGTCAGCCCCAGCATTTT
CATSDVRGQPQHF
>TRBV18|once|TRBD1|TRBJ2-1
TGTGCCAGCTCTACAGGGGGGAATGAGCAGTTCTTC
CASSTGGNEQFF
>TRBV6-5|-|-|TRBJ1-2
TGTGCCAGCAGTAAAACAGGGACGGGTGGCTACACCTTC
CASSKTGTGGYTF
>TRBV28|-|-|TRBJ1-1
TGTGCCAGCAGGCCTCAGACAGAGAACACTGAAGCTTTCTTT
CASRPQTENTEAFF
>TRBV13|few|-|TRBJ1-3
TGTGCCAGCAGCTCCCGACAGAGCTCTGGAAACACCATATATTTT
CASSSRQSSGNTIYF
>TRBV14|-|-|TRBJ2-5
TGTGCCAGCAGCCTCTTAACGACAGCCCAAGAGACCCAGTACTTC
CASSLLTTAQETQYF
>TRBV15|-|TRBD1|TRBJ1-2
TGTGCCACCAGCTCCAGACAGGGGTACTATGGCTACACCTTC
CATSSRQGYYGYTF
>TRBV7-9|-|TRBD1|TRBJ1-2
TGTGCCAGCAGTACTTCAACAGGGGCGGTGAACTATGGCTACACCTTC
CASSTSTGAVNYGYTF